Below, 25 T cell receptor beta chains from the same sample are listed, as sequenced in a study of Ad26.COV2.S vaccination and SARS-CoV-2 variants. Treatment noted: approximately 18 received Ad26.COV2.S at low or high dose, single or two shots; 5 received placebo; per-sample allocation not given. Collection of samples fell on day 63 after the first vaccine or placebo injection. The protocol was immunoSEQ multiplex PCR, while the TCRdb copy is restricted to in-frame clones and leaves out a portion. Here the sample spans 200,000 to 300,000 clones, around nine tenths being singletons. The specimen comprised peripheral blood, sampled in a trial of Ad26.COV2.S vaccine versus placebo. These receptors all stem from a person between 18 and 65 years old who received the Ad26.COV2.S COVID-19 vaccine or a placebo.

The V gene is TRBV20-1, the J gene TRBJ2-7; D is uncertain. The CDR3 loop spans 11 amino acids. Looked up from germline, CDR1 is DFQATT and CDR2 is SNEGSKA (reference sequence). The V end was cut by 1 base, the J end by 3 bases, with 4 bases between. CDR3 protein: CSARVIYEQYF. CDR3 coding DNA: TGCAGTGCTAGAGTCATCTACGAGCAGTACTTC.

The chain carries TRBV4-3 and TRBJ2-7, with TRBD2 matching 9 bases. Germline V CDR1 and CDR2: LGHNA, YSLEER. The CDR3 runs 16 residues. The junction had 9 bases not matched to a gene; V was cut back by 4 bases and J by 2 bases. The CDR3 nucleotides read TGCGCCAGCAGCCCAGCCCCGGCTAGCGGGACCTACGAGCAGTACTTC. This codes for CASSPAPASGTYEQYF.

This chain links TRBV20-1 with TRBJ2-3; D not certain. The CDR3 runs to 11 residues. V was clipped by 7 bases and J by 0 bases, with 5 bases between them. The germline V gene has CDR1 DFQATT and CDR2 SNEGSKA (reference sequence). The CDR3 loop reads CSVGSTDTQYF. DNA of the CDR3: TGCAGTGTGGGGAGCACAGATACGCAGTATTTT.

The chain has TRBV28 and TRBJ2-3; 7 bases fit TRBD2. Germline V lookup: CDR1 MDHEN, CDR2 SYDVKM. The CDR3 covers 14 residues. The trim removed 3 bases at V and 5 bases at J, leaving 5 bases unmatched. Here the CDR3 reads CASSFDTGGDTQYF. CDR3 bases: TGTGCCAGCAGTTTTGACACGGGGGGAGATACGCAGTATTTT.

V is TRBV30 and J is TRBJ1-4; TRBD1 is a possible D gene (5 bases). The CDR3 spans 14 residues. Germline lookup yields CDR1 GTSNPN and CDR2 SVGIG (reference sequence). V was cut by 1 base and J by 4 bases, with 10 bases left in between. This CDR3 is CAWSGVGGNEKLFF. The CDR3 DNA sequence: TGTGCCTGGAGTGGGGTGGGGGGTAATGAAAAACTGTTTTTT. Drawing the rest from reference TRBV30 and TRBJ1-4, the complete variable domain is SQTIHQWPATLVQPVGSPLSLECTVEGTSNPNLYWYRQAAGRGLQLLFYSVGIGQISSEVPQNLSASRPQDRQFILSSKKLLLSDSGFYLCAWSGVGGNEKLFFGSGTQLSVL.

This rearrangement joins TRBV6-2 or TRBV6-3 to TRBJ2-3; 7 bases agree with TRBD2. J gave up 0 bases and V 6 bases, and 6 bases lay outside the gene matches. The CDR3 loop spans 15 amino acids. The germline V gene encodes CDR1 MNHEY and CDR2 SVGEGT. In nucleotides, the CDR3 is TGTGCCAGCAGCATGAGACTAGCTAGCACAGATACGCAGTATTTT. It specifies CASSMRLASTDTQYF.

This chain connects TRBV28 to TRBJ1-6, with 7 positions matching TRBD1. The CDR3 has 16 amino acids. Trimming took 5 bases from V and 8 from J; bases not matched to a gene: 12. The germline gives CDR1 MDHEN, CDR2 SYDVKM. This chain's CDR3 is CASSALDRALHSPLHF. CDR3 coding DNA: TGTGCCAGCAGTGCACTAGACAGGGCCCTACATTCACCCCTCCACTTT.

The CDR3 loop is CASSFSPPGLVLNEQFF. As DNA, the CDR3 is TGTGCCAGCAGCTTCTCCCCCCCAGGACTAGTTCTCAATGAGCAGTTCTTC. The gene calls are TRBV7-3 and TRBJ2-1; TRBD2 matches 7 bases. The CDR3 sequence is 17 residues long. Trimming removed 3 bases from V and 6 bases from J; junction bases left unmatched: 14. In germline, CDR1 is SGHTA, CDR2 FQGTGA.

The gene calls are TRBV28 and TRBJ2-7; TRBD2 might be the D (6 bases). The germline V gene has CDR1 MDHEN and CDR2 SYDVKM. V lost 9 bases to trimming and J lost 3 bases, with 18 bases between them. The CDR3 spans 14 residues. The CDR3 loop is CASVGGSLLYEQYF. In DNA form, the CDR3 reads TGTGCCAGTGTGGGAGGTTCTCTTCTCTACGAGCAGTACTTC. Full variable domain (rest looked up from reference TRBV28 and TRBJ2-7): DVKVTQSSRYLVKRTGEKVFLECVQDMDHENMFWYRQDPGLGLRLIYFSYDVKMKEKGDIPEGYSVSREKKERFSLILESASTNQTSMYLCASVGGSLLYEQYFGPGTRLTVT.

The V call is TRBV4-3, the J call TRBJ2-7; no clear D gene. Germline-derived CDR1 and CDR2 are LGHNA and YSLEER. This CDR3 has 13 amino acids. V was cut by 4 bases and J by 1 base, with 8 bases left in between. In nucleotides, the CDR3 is TGCGCCAGCAGCCGGGATGAGTCCTACGAGCAGTACTTC. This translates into CASSRDESYEQYF.

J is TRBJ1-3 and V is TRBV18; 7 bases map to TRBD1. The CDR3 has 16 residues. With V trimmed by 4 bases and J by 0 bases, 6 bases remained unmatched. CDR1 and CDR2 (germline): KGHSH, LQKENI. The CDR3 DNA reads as TGTGCCAGCTCACTCTCTCGACAGGGCTCTGGAAACACCATATATTTT. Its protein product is CASSLSRQGSGNTIYF.

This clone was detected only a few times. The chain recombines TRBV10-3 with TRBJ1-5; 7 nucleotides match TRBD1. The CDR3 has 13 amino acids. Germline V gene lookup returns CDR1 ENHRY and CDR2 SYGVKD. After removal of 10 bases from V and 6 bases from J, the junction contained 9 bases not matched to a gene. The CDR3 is CASVDRVGQPQHF. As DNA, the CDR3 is TGTGCCAGCGTAGACAGGGTGGGTCAGCCCCAGCATTTT.

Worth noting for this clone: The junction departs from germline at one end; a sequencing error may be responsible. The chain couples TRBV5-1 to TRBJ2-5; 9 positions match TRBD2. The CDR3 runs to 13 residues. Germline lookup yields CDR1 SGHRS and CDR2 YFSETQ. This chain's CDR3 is CASSFSAGGGLHF. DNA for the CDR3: TGCGCCAGCAGCTTCTCAGCGGGGGGCGGGTTGCACTTC.

CDR3 region: CASSESVIAKNIQYF. The CDR3 nucleotides are TGTGCCAGCAGTGAATCGGTAATAGCCAAAAACATTCAGTACTTC. The chain recombines TRBV25-1 with TRBJ2-4; D is undetermined. This CDR3 has 15 amino acids. The V gene lost 1 base and the J gene lost 0 bases, with 7 bases spanning the gap. From germline, CDR1 is MGHDK and CDR2 SYGVNS.

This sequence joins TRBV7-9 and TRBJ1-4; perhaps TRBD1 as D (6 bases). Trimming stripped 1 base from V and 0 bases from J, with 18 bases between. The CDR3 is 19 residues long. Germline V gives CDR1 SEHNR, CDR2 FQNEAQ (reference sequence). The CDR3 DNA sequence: TGTGCCAGCAGCTTAGGTGGGACAAGCCCTATTGCAACTAATGAAAAACTGTTTTTT. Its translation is CASSLGGTSPIATNEKLFF. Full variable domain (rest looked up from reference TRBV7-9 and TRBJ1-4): DTGVSQNPRHKITKRGQNVTFRCDPISEHNRLYWYRQTLGQGPEFLTYFQNEAQLEKSRLLSDRFSAERPKGSFSTLEIQRTEQGDSAMYLCASSLGGTSPIATNEKLFFGSGTQLSVL.

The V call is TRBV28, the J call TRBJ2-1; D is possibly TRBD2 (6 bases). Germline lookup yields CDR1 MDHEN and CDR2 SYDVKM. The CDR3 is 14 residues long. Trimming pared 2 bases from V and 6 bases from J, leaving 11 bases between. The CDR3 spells CASSLTAGLNEQFF. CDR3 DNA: TGTGCCAGCAGTTTAACAGCGGGCCTCAATGAGCAGTTCTTC.

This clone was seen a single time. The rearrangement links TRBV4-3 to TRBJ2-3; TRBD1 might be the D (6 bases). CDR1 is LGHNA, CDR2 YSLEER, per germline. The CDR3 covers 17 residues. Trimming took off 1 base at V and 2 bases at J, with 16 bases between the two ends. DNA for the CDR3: TGCGCCAGCAGCCAAGTATGCTGGACAGCCCCCACAGATACGCAGTATTTT. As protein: CASSQVCWTAPTDTQYF.

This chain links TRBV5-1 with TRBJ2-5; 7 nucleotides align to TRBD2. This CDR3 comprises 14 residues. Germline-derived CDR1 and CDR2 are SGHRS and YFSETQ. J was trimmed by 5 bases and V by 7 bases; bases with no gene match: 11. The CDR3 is CASWEGLTGETQYF. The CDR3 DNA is TGCGCCAGCTGGGAGGGACTAACGGGGGAGACCCAGTACTTC.

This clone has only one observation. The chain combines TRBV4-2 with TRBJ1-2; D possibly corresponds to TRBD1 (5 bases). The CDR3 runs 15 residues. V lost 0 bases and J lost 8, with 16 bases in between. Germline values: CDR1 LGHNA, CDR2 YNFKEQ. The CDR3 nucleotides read TGTGCCAGCAGCCAAGAAGAAGGGACCGCGAGAGGCTACACCTTC. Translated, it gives CASSQEEGTARGYTF.

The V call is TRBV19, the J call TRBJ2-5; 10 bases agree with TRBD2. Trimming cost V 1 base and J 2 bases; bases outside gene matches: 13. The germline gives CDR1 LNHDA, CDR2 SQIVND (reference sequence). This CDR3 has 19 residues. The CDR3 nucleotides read TGTGCCAGTAGTATAGGGGGACGAAGAGCGGGAGGGAAACAAGAGACCCAGTACTTC. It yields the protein CASSIGGRRAGGKQETQYF.

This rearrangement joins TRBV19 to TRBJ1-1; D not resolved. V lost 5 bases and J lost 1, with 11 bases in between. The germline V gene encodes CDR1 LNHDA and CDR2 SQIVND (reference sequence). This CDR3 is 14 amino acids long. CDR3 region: CASSPRPGNTEAFF. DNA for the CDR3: TGTGCCAGTAGTCCCCGGCCAGGGAACACTGAAGCTTTCTTT.

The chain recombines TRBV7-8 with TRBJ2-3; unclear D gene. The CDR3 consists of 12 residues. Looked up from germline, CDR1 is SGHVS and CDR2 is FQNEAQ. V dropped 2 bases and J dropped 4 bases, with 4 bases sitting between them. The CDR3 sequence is CASSLTPDTQYF. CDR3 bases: TGTGCCAGCAGCTTAACCCCAGATACGCAGTATTTT.

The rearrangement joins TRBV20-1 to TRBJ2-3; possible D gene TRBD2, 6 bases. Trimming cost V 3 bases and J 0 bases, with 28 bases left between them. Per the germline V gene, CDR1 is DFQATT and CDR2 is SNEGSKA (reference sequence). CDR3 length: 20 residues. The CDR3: CSASPTVVAELTSSTDTQYF. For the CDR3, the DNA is TGCAGTGCTAGTCCCACGGTGGTAGCGGAGCTCACGTCTAGCACAGATACGCAGTATTTT.

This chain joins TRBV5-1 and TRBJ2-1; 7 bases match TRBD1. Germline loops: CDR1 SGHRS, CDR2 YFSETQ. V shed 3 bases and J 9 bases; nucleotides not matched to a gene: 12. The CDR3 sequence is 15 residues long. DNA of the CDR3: TGCGCCAGCAGCTCTCGACAGGGTTCAAGAGTTGAGCAGTTCTTC. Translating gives CASSSRQGSRVEQFF. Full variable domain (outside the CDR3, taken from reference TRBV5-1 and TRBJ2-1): KAGVTQTPRYLIKTRGQQVTLSCSPISGHRSVSWYQQTPGQGLQFLFEYFSETQRNKGNFPGRFSGRQFSNSRSEMNVSTLELGDSALYLCASSSRQGSRVEQFFGPGTRLTVL.

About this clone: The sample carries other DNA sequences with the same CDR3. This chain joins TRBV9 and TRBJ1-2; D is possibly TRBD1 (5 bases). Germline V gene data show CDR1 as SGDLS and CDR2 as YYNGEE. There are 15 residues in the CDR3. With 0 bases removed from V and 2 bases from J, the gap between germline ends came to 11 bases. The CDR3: CASSVAPDTNYGYTF. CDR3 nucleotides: TGTGCCAGCAGCGTAGCTCCGGACACCAACTATGGCTACACCTTC.